Below, 21 T cell receptor beta chains from the same sample are listed, as sequenced in a study of post-analysis software for immune sequencing data. Overall study results and limits: TRBV5-6, TRBV5-1 and TRBV20-1 belonged to a set of about five TRBV segments that were more frequent in patients than controls.

Unique molecular identifiers were present in the TCR beta cDNA libraries. TCRdb analysed the PCR reads with MiXCR anew, one entry per CDR3 protein. The sample includes 750,000 to 950,000 distinct CDR3 sequences, 53% seen only once; the top ten take approximately 4.5%. For these TCRs, the target antigens are not known. Sequencing was performed on blood. These receptors were taken from a girl aged 5 to 17 with multiple sclerosis.

The V call is TRBV3-1, the J call TRBJ2-6; D unresolved. Germline V gene sequence: CDR1 LGHDT, CDR2 YNNKEL (reference sequence). With 4 bases removed from V and 0 bases from J, the gap between germline ends came to 13 bases. This CDR3 is 17 amino acids long. The CDR3 spells CASSPLPSNSGANVLTF. As DNA, the CDR3 is TGTGCCAGCAGCCCGCTCCCCTCCAACTCTGGGGCCAACGTCCTGACTTTC.

The rearrangement uses TRBV7-3 and TRBJ1-1; 8 nucleotides align to TRBD1. The CDR3 loop spans 15 amino acids. Germline lookup yields CDR1 SGHTA and CDR2 FQGTGA. With V trimmed by 5 bases and J by 6 bases, 11 bases remained unmatched. The chain's CDR3 is CASSLVSGGFSEAFF. Written as DNA, the CDR3 is TGTGCCAGCAGCCTAGTGTCAGGGGGCTTCTCTGAAGCTTTCTTT.

The table lists this clonotype with a few counts. The chain combines TRBV29-1 with TRBJ1-4, with D hard to call. The CDR3 totals 13 residues. V was pared by 5 bases and J by 3 bases, with 10 bases between. The germline V gene encodes CDR1 SQVTM and CDR2 ANQGSEA. In DNA, the CDR3 is TGCAGCGTTTCTGGGGTGTCTAATGAAAAACTGTTTTTT. It is translated as CSVSGVSNEKLFF.

The chain carries TRBV9 and TRBJ2-3; 9 nucleotides agree with TRBD2. The V gene's germline CDR1 is SGDLS and CDR2 YYNGEE. This CDR3 spans 15 amino acids. V lost 5 bases, J lost 4 bases, and 8 bases stayed unmatched. For the CDR3, the DNA is TGTGCCAGCAGGCCAGGGACTAGCATAGCAGATACGCAGTATTTT. It translates to CASRPGTSIADTQYF.

The rearrangement joins TRBV7-2 to TRBJ1-2; D is unresolved. Germline loops: CDR1 SGHTA, CDR2 FQGNSA. Between the trimmed V and J ends, which lost 5 bases and 8 bases, there was a span of 15 bases. The CDR3 is 13 amino acids. The CDR3 DNA reads as TGTGCCAGCAGCCCAACACCGATCCAGGGCTACACCTTC. Translating gives CASSPTPIQGYTF.

This clonotype was counted only a few times. V is TRBV7-2 and J is TRBJ2-2, with D tentatively TRBD2 (6 bases). V dropped 5 bases and J dropped 7 bases, with 11 bases sitting between them. The CDR3 extends over 13 amino acids. CDR1 SGHTA and CDR2 FQGNSA come from the germline V gene. The CDR3 protein is CASSPMGGGELFF. CDR3 in DNA: TGTGCCAGCAGCCCCATGGGGGGCGGGGAGCTGTTTTTT.

The rearrangement links TRBV6-1 to TRBJ1-2; tentative D call: TRBD1 (6 bases). CDR1 and CDR2 (germline): MNHNS, SASEGT. This CDR3 is 13 amino acids long. Trimming took 1 base from V and 8 from J, leaving 11 bases between them. CDR3 nucleotide sequence: TGTGCCAGCAGTGAAGGGTCAGGGGACGGCTACACCTTC. It translates to CASSEGSGDGYTF.

With respect to this clonotype: The junction shows a germline mismatch at one end, possibly a read error. The V gene is TRBV20-1, the J gene TRBJ1-2; 7 bases line up with TRBD1. This CDR3 has 12 residues. Germline V gives CDR1 DFQATT, CDR2 SNEGSKA (reference sequence). The CDR3 sequence: CSASQGGYDYTF. The DNA for the CDR3 is TGCAGTGCCTCTCAGGGGGGTTATGACTACACCTTC.

This chain uses TRBV6-6 with TRBJ1-6; D is uncertain. The CDR3 covers 14 residues. From germline, CDR1 is MNHNY and CDR2 SVGAGI (reference sequence). V was cut by 6 bases and J by 10 bases, with 16 bases left in between. As DNA, the CDR3 is TGTGCCAGCAGGCCAACAGCCGGTGGCTCACCCCTCCACTTT. Protein: CASRPTAGGSPLHF.

The V call is TRBV29-1, the J call TRBJ2-3; no clear D gene. V dropped 6 bases and J dropped 1 base, with 14 bases sitting between them. CDR3 length: 14 amino acids. Germline V gene lookup returns CDR1 SQVTM and CDR2 ANQGSEA. As DNA, the CDR3 is TGCAGCGTGCATAAAGTCAAAGGCACAGATACGCAGTATTTT. Its translation is CSVHKVKGTDTQYF.

As for this clonotype: Mismatch with germline at one junction end may stem from a read error. The chain joins TRBV11-1 to TRBJ2-3, with D unresolved. Germline loops: CDR1 SGHAT, CDR2 FQDESV (reference sequence). The CDR3 runs to 14 residues. CDR3 residues: CTSSLMEGTDTQYF. The CDR3 DNA sequence: TGTACCAGCAGCTTAATGGAAGGCACAGATACGCAGTATTTT.

The chain is built from TRBV5-4 and TRBJ2-1, with TRBD2 matching over 8 bases. CDR3 size: 17 residues. The germline V gene encodes CDR1 SGHNT and CDR2 YYREEE (reference sequence). The V gene end was trimmed by 0 bases and the J gene end by 5 bases; junction bases not matched to a gene: 10. CDR3 bases: TGTGCCAGCAGCTTGGAAAGCTCTAGCGGGTGGGACAATGAGCAGTTCTTC. This gives the protein CASSLESSSGWDNEQFF.

The V gene is TRBV11-2, the J gene TRBJ2-7; weak D call: TRBD1 (6 bases). The J call is uncertain, as TRBJ2-5 better fits the DNA end. In germline, CDR1 is SGHAT, CDR2 FQNNGV. The CDR3 extends over 17 amino acids. The CDR3 region is CASSLGDQGMGEETQYF. CDR3 DNA: TGTGCCAGCAGCTTAGGGGACCAGGGGATGGGGGAAGAGACCCAGTACTTC.

This clonotype was counted only a few times. The genes are TRBV20-1 and TRBJ2-7; D call uncertain. Germline V lookup: CDR1 DFQATT, CDR2 SNEGSKA (reference sequence). Deletions cut 1 base from V and 1 base from J, with 8 bases between. The CDR3 extends over 13 amino acids. The CDR3 DNA reads TGCAGTGCTAGAGTTGGCGGTTCCTACGAGCAGTACTTC. Encoded protein: CSARVGGSYEQYF.

The chain links TRBV12-3 or TRBV12-4 to TRBJ1-2; D gene uncertain. The CDR3 totals 14 residues. Trimming left V 5 bases short and J 5 bases short, with 15 bases between. In nucleotides, the CDR3 is TGTGCCAGCAGTCCCATAGGGCCGGGATATGGCTACACCTTC. Translation gives CASSPIGPGYGYTF.

The chain recombines TRBV20-1 with TRBJ2-4, with 11 positions matching TRBD1. The CDR3 consists of 13 residues. The germline V gene encodes CDR1 DFQATT and CDR2 SNEGSKA (reference sequence). V dropped 4 bases and J dropped 14; count of bases not matched to a gene: 10. CDR3 sequence reads: CSANQDRGRGEYF. Written as DNA, the CDR3 is TGCAGTGCTAACCAGGACAGGGGGCGCGGGGAGTACTTC.

This clonotype was counted ten times or more. The V gene is TRBV29-1, the J gene TRBJ2-7; 9 bases align to TRBD1. After removal of 6 bases from V and 1 base from J, the junction contained 4 bases not matched to a gene. Germline assignment: CDR1 SQVTM and CDR2 ANQGSEA. The CDR3 sequence is 13 residues long. CDR3 sequence reads: CSVLQGASYEQYF. CDR3 in DNA: TGCAGCGTCCTACAGGGGGCTTCCTACGAGCAGTACTTC.

The V call is TRBV25-1, the J call TRBJ2-2; D is perhaps TRBD1 (5 bases). The CDR3 is 15 residues long. Trimming removed 0 bases from V and 5 bases from J, with 10 bases in between. The germline gives CDR1 MGHDK, CDR2 SYGVNS. CDR3 nucleotide sequence: TGTGCCAGCAGTGAATATCACCAGGGTACCGGGGAGCTGTTTTTT. This translates into CASSEYHQGTGELFF.

This chain links TRBV12-3 or TRBV12-4 with TRBJ2-1; TRBD2 matches at 13 bases. Trimming cost V 0 bases and J 0 bases; bases outside gene matches: 8. This CDR3 spans 20 amino acids. The CDR3, as DNA: TGTGCCAGCAGTTTAGCCCTGGGACTAGCGGGGAAAAGCTCCTACAATGAGCAGTTCTTC. This translates into CASSLALGLAGKSSYNEQFF.

The genes are TRBV7-9 and TRBJ2-7; unclear D gene. This CDR3 comprises 15 residues. The ends were cut back, 6 bases at V and 0 bases at J, with 15 bases in the middle. Germline assignment: CDR1 SEHNR and CDR2 FQNEAQ (reference sequence). Here the CDR3 DNA reads TGTGCCAGCAGTCCCCCGACGACTTACTCCTACGAGCAGTACTTC. Amino acids: CASSPPTTYSYEQYF.

This sequence joins TRBV29-1 and TRBJ1-2; tentative D call: TRBD1 (5 bases). Per germline, CDR1 SQVTM and CDR2 ANQGSEA. V lost 6 bases, J lost 8 bases, and 22 bases lay in between. The CDR3 is made up of 14 amino acids. The CDR3 coding sequence is TGCAGCGTCCACCGGGGGTTTGGGGTGCTCGGCTACACCTTC. The encoded protein is CSVHRGFGVLGYTF.